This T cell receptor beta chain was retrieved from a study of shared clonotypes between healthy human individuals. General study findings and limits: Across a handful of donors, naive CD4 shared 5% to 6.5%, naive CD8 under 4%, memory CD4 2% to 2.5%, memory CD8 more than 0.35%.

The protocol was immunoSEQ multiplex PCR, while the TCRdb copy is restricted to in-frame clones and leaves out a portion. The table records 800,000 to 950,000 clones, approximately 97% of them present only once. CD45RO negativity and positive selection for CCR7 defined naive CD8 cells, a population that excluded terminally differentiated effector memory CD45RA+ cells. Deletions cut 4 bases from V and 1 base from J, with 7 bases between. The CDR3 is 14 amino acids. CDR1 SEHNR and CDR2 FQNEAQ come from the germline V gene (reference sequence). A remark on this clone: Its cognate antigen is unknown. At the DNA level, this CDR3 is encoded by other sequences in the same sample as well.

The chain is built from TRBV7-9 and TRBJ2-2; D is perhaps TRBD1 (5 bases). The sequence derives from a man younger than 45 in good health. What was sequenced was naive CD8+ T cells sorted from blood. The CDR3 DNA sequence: TGTGCCAGCAGCTCGACAGAGAACACCGGGGAGCTGTTTTTT. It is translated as CASSSTENTGELFF.